The TCR beta chain under discussion was sequenced for a study of blood T cell repertoires in COVID-19. Study as a whole: Both acute and convalescent COVID-19 samples were obtained from the United States, Italy and Spain. PBMCs, B-cell-depleted T cells, or T cells provided the cDNA or gDNA that made up the material.

The CDR3 runs 14 residues. Germline V gene sequence: CDR1 GTSNPN, CDR2 SVGIG (reference sequence). Trimming shortened V by 5 bases and J by 9 bases, and 22 bases separated the two germline ends. Source study methods: Reference gene primer amplification yielded estimated nucleated cell counts. Assay: immunoSEQ multiplex PCR; the TCRdb copy retains only in-frame clones and omits some. Clonal size and the V and J genes are those of that table, whereas D and trimming came from the DNA. The sample shows some 250,000 clones, about four fifths of them seen only once. The sequence derives from a man between 35 and 55 years old with active or convalescent COVID-19. Sequenced material: peripheral blood. The J gene is TRBJ1-2, the V gene TRBV30; D remains ambiguous. The DNA of the CDR3 is TGTGCCTGGGGCTCTCCCCCCCTTTGGGAGAGCTACACCTTC. The encoded protein is CAWGSPPLWESYTF. The entire variable domain, with the rest obtained from reference TRBV30 and TRBJ1-2, is as follows: SQTIHQWPATLVQPVGSPLSLECTVEGTSNPNLYWYRQAAGRGLQLLFYSVGIGQISSEVPQNLSASRPQDRQFILSSKKLLLSDSGFYLCAWGSPPLWESYTFGSGTRLTVV.